The clone carrying this T cell receptor (beta chain) was picked up a small number of times. Germline V CDR1 and CDR2: SGHTA, FQGTGA. This CDR3 comprises 15 residues. Trimming stripped 2 bases from V and 7 bases from J, with 18 bases between. This sample is part of a study of cytomegalovirus exposure and HLA in healthy donors. With 60 Vbeta and 13 Jbeta primers, the PCR was carried out. TCRdb keeps only in-frame clones here, not all; method: immunoSEQ multiplex PCR. There are about 160,000 clones in the sample; 79% occur only once, and roughly 4% lies in the top ten. V and J are TRBV7-3 and TRBJ2-7; a possible D gene is TRBD2 (6 bases). The source material was PBMCs. The sequence was collected from a human donor in good health. CDR3 bases: TGTGCCAGCAGCTTACGTCTAGCTACTGCGGGGGAGCAGTACTTC. This gives the protein CASSLRLATAGEQYF.